Sequencing of this TCR beta chain was carried out in a study of immune cell composition in non-small cell lung cancer. Findings and caveats of the study: Squamous carcinomas (75%) more often had tumour-associated clones >0.5% than adenocarcinomas (roughly 33%). Squamous lung tumours showed higher top 10 clone scores and clonality than adenocarcinomas. It was not proven that tumour-reactive clones equal dominant tumour-associated clones.

Sequencing used immunoSEQ multiplex PCR; TCRdb keeps in-frame clones, though not all of them. The top ten clones hold 6.5% to 8.5% of a sample with over 12,000 clones, 55% to 75% of them seen once. The CDR3 spans 13 residues. Germline CDR1 and CDR2: MNHNS and SASEGT. Trimming pared 5 bases from V and 3 bases from J, leaving 11 bases between. Points on this clone: Its cognate antigen is unknown.

This chain links TRBV6-1 with TRBJ2-7, with a weak D call TRBD1 (6 bases). This sequence originates from a human donor with non-small cell lung cancer. Sequencing was performed on lung tumor tissue. The CDR3 loop is CASSNRGGYEQYF. The CDR3, as DNA: TGTGCCAGCAGTAACAGAGGGGGCTACGAGCAGTACTTC.